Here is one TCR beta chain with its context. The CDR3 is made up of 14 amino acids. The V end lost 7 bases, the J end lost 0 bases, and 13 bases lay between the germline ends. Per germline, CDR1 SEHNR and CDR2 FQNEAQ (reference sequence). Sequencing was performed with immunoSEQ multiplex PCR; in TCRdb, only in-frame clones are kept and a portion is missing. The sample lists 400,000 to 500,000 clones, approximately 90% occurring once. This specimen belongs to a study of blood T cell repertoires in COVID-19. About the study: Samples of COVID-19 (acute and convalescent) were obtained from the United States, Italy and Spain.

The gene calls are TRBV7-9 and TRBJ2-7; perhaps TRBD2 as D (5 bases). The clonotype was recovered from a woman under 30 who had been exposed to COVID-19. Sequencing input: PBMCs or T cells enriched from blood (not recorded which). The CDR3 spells CASTRGGVSYEQYF. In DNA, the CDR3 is TGTGCCAGCACCCGAGGAGGCGTCTCCTACGAGCAGTACTTC.